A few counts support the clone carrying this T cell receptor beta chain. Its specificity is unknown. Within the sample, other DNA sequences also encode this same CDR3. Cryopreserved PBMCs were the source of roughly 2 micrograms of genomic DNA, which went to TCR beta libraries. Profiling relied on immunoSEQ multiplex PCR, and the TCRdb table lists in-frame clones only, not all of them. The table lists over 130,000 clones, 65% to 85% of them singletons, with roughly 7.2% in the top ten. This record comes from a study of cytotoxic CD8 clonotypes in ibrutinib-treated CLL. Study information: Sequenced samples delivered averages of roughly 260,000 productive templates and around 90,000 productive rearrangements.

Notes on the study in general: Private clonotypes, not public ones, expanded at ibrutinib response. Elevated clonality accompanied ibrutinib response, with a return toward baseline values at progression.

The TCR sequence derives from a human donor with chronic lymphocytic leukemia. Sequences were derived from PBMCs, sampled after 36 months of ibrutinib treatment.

DNA for the CDR3: TGTGCCAGCAGGGACAGCTCTGGAAACACCATATATTTT. Translating it yields CASRDSSGNTIYF. The chain employs TRBV7-9 and TRBJ1-3; TRBD1 might be the D (6 bases). V lost 6 bases and J 0 bases, leaving 6 bases between the germline ends. CDR3 length: 13 residues. CDR1 is SEHNR and CDR2 is FQNEAQ in the germline V gene (reference sequence).